Listed below are T cell receptor beta chains from one sample, sequenced in a study of blood T cell repertoires in COVID-19. Sequencing was performed with immunoSEQ multiplex PCR; in TCRdb, only in-frame clones are kept and a portion is missing. The sample has 220,000 or so clones, about 83% seen once. What was sequenced was PBMCs or T cells enriched from blood (not recorded which). All receptors come from a woman aged 40 to 50 who had recovered from COVID-19. The conserved cysteine and the conserved F or W are not part of the CDR3 here. A row's size may be missing; if present it is once, few, many or a size class.

J gene: TRBJ2-4
V gene: TRBV6-5
clone size: .
CDR3 protein: ASSYSTSGKNIQY

J gene: TRBJ1-1
V gene: TRBV5-4
clone size: .
CDR3 protein: ASSLRTGGNTEAF

J gene: TRBJ2-5
V gene: TRBV24-1
clone size: .
CDR3 protein: ATSDSGGGPYGPETQY

J gene: TRBJ2-1
V gene: TRBV11-3
clone size: few
CDR3 protein: ASTQPGGGFNEQF

J gene: TRBJ1-2
V gene: TRBV7-9
clone size: .
CDR3 protein: ASGTDLGYT

J gene: TRBJ2-1
V gene: TRBV13
clone size: .
CDR3 protein: ASSYWGERGYNEQF

J gene: TRBJ1-5
V gene: TRBV28
clone size: .
CDR3 protein: ASRTELRDQPQH

J gene: TRBJ2-5
V gene: TRBV11-2
clone size: .
CDR3 protein: ASSLALWTSGKETQY

J gene: TRBJ1-5
V gene: TRBV7-6
clone size: .
CDR3 protein: ASSLEAGVSQPQH

J gene: TRBJ2-1
V gene: TRBV18
clone size: .
CDR3 protein: ASSRGGSSDNEQF

J gene: TRBJ1-4
V gene: TRBV18
clone size: .
CDR3 protein: ASSPRTEASNEKLF

J gene: TRBJ2-1
V gene: TRBV30
clone size: once
CDR3 protein: AWDWGLAGGADEQF

J gene: TRBJ2-2
V gene: TRBV27
clone size: few
CDR3 protein: ASKPTSGGPGELF

J gene: TRBJ1-6
V gene: TRBV5-1
clone size: .
CDR3 protein: ASSGTASSYNSPLH

J gene: TRBJ2-2
V gene: TRBV2
clone size: few
CDR3 protein: ASSQSYTGELF

J gene: TRBJ1-1
V gene: TRBV7-9
clone size: .
CDR3 protein: ASIPGGGNTEAF

J gene: TRBJ2-2
V gene: TRBV29-1
clone size: .
CDR3 protein: SVVGTGFAGELF

J gene: TRBJ1-2
V gene: TRBV2
clone size: many
CDR3 protein: ASSGTQALPYGYT

J gene: TRBJ2-5
V gene: TRBV5-1
clone size: .
CDR3 protein: ASSPGTSGRARETQY

J gene: TRBJ2-3
V gene: TRBV11-2
clone size: .
CDR3 protein: ASSGLRGTDTQY

J gene: TRBJ2-1
V gene: TRBV28
clone size: .
CDR3 protein: ASSPAGGLVIGEQF

J gene: TRBJ1-2
V gene: TRBV6-6
clone size: .
CDR3 protein: ASNTLRDRSYYGYT

J gene: TRBJ1-4
V gene: TRBV11-2
clone size: .
CDR3 protein: ASSFGTGMNEKLF

J gene: TRBJ2-7
V gene: TRBV5-1
clone size: .
CDR3 protein: ASSAIRGGVYEQY

J gene: TRBJ2-6
V gene: TRBV28
clone size: few
CDR3 protein: ASRTSGTAFSGANVLT

J gene: TRBJ2-1
V gene: TRBV3-1/TRBV3-2
clone size: .
CDR3 protein: ASSQPRLDEQF

J gene: TRBJ2-5
V gene: TRBV5-4
clone size: .
CDR3 protein: ASSLPRGGQETQY

J gene: TRBJ1-2
V gene: TRBV2
clone size: many
CDR3 protein: ASSEAMTSRGYT

J gene: TRBJ1-2
V gene: TRBV28
clone size: once
CDR3 protein: ASSLVGQNYGYT

J gene: TRBJ1-2
V gene: TRBV3-1/TRBV3-2
clone size: few
CDR3 protein: ASSQRTVNYGYT

J gene: TRBJ1-5
V gene: TRBV2
clone size: .
CDR3 protein: ASSEARGSNQPQH

J gene: TRBJ2-5
V gene: TRBV5-1
clone size: .
CDR3 protein: ASSLGSQGPQETQY

J gene: TRBJ2-2
V gene: TRBV7-8
clone size: .
CDR3 protein: ASSSPPGRISGRKGATGELF

J gene: TRBJ1-1
V gene: TRBV27
clone size: once
CDR3 protein: ASSSGTDEAF

J gene: TRBJ2-5
V gene: TRBV18
clone size: .
CDR3 protein: ASSPPSGGQETQY

J gene: TRBJ2-2
V gene: TRBV11-2
clone size: .
CDR3 protein: ASSVGADTGELF

J gene: TRBJ1-4
V gene: TRBV6-1
clone size: .
CDR3 protein: ASSEGTANEKLF

J gene: TRBJ2-1
V gene: TRBV30
clone size: .
CDR3 protein: ACPSGAHNEQF